Listed here are 21 T cell receptor beta chains from one sample, sequenced in a study of shared clonotypes between healthy human individuals (dated by TCRdb to 2020 to 2022). CD8 naive samples were CD45RO-negative cells positively selected for CCR7, giving a CD45RA+CCR7+ population that excluded TemRA cells. The library relied on the immunoSEQ multiplex PCR assay. Sourced from immuneACCESS, this table was stored by TCRdb with only in-frame sequences that have V and J called. A share of the clones is absent; for the studies checked, an unresolved V gene accounts for under half, and the remainder has no known explanation. For this sample the table gives about 700,000 clones, of which roughly nine tenths were detected only once. The ten largest clones represent more than 20% of the sample. Sequenced input: naive CD8+ T cells sorted from blood. The intended sense of this specimen's cell subset or site label: CD45RA+CCR7+. The receptors come from a man aged 30 to 39 in good health.

The chain carries TRBV27 and TRBJ2-1; 9 nucleotides match TRBD2. The CDR3 is 20 amino acids. CDR1 and CDR2 (germline): MNHEY, SMNVEV (reference sequence). The trim removed 6 bases at V and 4 bases at J, leaving 22 bases unmatched. CDR3 sequence: CASRPNDFPYSGSRYNEQFF. CDR3 bases: TGTGCCAGCAGACCCAACGACTTCCCCTATAGCGGGAGTCGGTACAATGAGCAGTTCTTC.

The DNA for the CDR3 is TGTGCCAGCAGCTTACGGCGGGGGGGTTGGGCCAAAAACATTCAGTACTTC. It encodes CASSLRRGGWAKNIQYF. This chain links TRBV7-2 with TRBJ2-4, with 9 bases matching TRBD2. Germline values: CDR1 SGHTA, CDR2 FQGNSA. V gave up 2 bases and J gave up 1 base; unmatched junction bases: 6. CDR3 length: 17 residues. The whole variable domain, remainder taken from reference TRBV7-2 and TRBJ2-4, is GAGVSQSPSNKVTEKGKDVELRCDPISGHTALYWYRQSLGQGLEFLIYFQGNSAPDKSGLPSDRFSAERTGGSVSTLTIQRTQQEDSAVYLCASSLRRGGWAKNIQYFGAGTRLSVL.

The chain links TRBV7-9 to TRBJ2-6; unclear D gene. This CDR3 region has 19 residues. Trimming removed 2 bases from V and 0 bases from J, with 17 bases in between. Germline CDR1 reads SEHNR; CDR2 reads FQNEAQ (reference sequence). The CDR3 sequence: CASSLNDISTASGANVLTF. For the CDR3, the DNA is TGTGCCAGCAGCTTAAATGACATCAGCACAGCCTCTGGGGCCAACGTCCTGACTTTC.

The chain's CDR3 is CASSDPLIRTGDYEQYF. The CDR3 DNA reads TGTGCCAGCAGTGACCCATTGATCAGGACAGGGGACTACGAGCAGTACTTC. The V call is TRBV28, the J call TRBJ2-7; TRBD1 aligns across 9 bases. Trimming cost V 5 bases and J 3 bases; bases outside gene matches: 14. The CDR3 length is 17 residues. Germline V CDR1 and CDR2: MDHEN, SYDVKM.

V gene TRBV28 combines with J gene TRBJ2-5; TRBD2 might be the D (6 bases). V was cut by 7 bases and J by 8 bases, with 20 bases left in between. The CDR3 is made up of 14 amino acids. Germline V lookup: CDR1 MDHEN, CDR2 SYDVKM. CDR3 sequence (DNA): TGTGCCAGCACCCATTCGGACTACCCTATTACCCAGTACTTC. Residues: CASTHSDYPITQYF.

The chain couples TRBV7-9 to TRBJ2-7, with 10 positions matching TRBD1. V lost 5 bases, J lost 3 bases, and 7 bases stayed unmatched. The V gene's germline CDR1 is SEHNR and CDR2 FQNEAQ (reference sequence). The CDR3 totals 15 residues. CDR3 DNA sequence: TGTGCCAGCAGCCCCCGGACAGGGGGAAACTACGAGCAGTACTTC. This gives the protein CASSPRTGGNYEQYF.

This sequence joins TRBV29-1 and TRBJ2-1; D unresolved. V dropped 2 bases and J dropped 0 bases, with 8 bases sitting between them. This CDR3 comprises 14 residues. The V gene's germline CDR1 is SQVTM and CDR2 ANQGSEA. Here the CDR3 DNA reads TGCAGCGTTGAACTCCAAAGCTCCTACAATGAGCAGTTCTTC. Amino acids: CSVELQSSYNEQFF.

This rearrangement joins TRBV29-1 to TRBJ2-7; no reliable D call. V was trimmed by 6 bases and J by 1 base, leaving 13 bases between them. CDR3 size: 13 residues. Germline V CDR1 and CDR2: SQVTM, ANQGSEA. CDR3 loop: CSVERHGSYEQYF. CDR3 nucleotide sequence: TGCAGCGTAGAACGGCACGGGTCCTACGAGCAGTACTTC.

The count of this clone is one. This chain uses TRBV13 with TRBJ2-1, with D possibly TRBD2 on 5 matching bases. This CDR3 has 13 residues. Trimming cost V 5 bases and J 0 bases, with 5 bases left between them. Germline CDR1 PRHDT, CDR2 FYEKMQ (reference sequence). The CDR3 reads CASSGSSYNEQFF. In nucleotides, the CDR3 is TGTGCCAGCAGCGGGAGCTCCTACAATGAGCAGTTCTTC.

The J gene is TRBJ2-7, the V gene TRBV29-1; D is unresolved. The germline V gene has CDR1 SQVTM and CDR2 ANQGSEA. The CDR3 sequence is 13 residues long. The V and J ends lost 4 bases and 4 bases respectively, with 14 bases between them. CDR3 sequence reads: CSVVSTGDYEQYF. Here the CDR3 DNA reads TGCAGCGTTGTTAGCACCGGAGATTACGAGCAGTACTTC.

V and J are TRBV28 and TRBJ2-7; D not resolved. Germline V lookup: CDR1 MDHEN, CDR2 SYDVKM. This CDR3 contains 12 residues. Trimming stripped 3 bases from V and 5 bases from J, with 8 bases between. The CDR3 bases are TGTGCCAGCAGTTTCGGCGGCCACGAGCAGTACTTC. It specifies CASSFGGHEQYF.

The rearrangement joins TRBV7-6 to TRBJ1-4; 7 positions agree with TRBD1. In germline, CDR1 is SGHVS, CDR2 FNYEAQ. The trim removed 1 base at V and 2 bases at J, leaving 4 bases unmatched. CDR3 length: 16 residues. DNA for the CDR3: TGTGCCAGCAGCTTAGTTTCAGGGGGGACTAATGAAAAACTGTTTTTT. Translating gives CASSLVSGGTNEKLFF.

J is TRBJ2-2 and V is TRBV7-9; tentative D call: TRBD1 (6 bases). V was pared by 5 bases and J by 1 base, with 11 bases between. This CDR3 comprises 15 residues. Germline loops: CDR1 SEHNR, CDR2 FQNEAQ (reference sequence). CDR3 loop: CASSAGTQNTGELFF. The CDR3 coding sequence is TGTGCCAGCAGCGCCGGGACACAGAACACCGGGGAGCTGTTTTTT.

V and J are TRBV7-9 and TRBJ1-4; 9 bases are a match to TRBD1. The CDR3 runs 16 residues. Losses at the gene ends were 2 bases for V and 4 bases for J; bases not matched to a gene: 5. From germline, CDR1 is SEHNR and CDR2 FQNEAQ (reference sequence). The CDR3 loop is CASSLRRGQGNEKLFF. DNA of the CDR3: TGTGCCAGCAGCTTAAGAAGGGGACAGGGTAATGAAAAACTGTTTTTT.

V usage is TRBV15 and J usage is TRBJ2-5, with D perhaps assigned TRBD1 or TRBD2 (5 bases each). The CDR3 sequence is 13 residues long. V was shortened by 7 bases and J by 3 bases, with 12 bases between the two germline ends. Germline V gene lookup returns CDR1 LNHNV and CDR2 YYDKDF (reference sequence). As DNA, the CDR3 is TGTGCCACCAAGGGACCCTCCGAAGAGACCCAGTACTTC. It yields the protein CATKGPSEETQYF.

This sequence joins TRBV27 and TRBJ2-1; D might be TRBD2 (7 bases). CDR1 and CDR2 from the germline V gene are MNHEY and SMNVEV (reference sequence). The CDR3 totals 15 residues. The ends were cut back, 6 bases at V and 6 bases at J, with 18 bases in the middle. The CDR3, as DNA: TGTGCCAGCAGCCTCGGGGGGCCAGGTCTCAATGAGCAGTTCTTC. Protein: CASSLGGPGLNEQFF.

The rearrangement uses TRBV30 and TRBJ2-4; 11 bases map to TRBD2. V shed 0 bases, J shed 8 bases, and the junction held 6 bases outside the gene matches. There are 15 residues in the CDR3. Germline assignment: CDR1 GTSNPN and CDR2 SVGIG (reference sequence). The CDR3 here is CAWSVLAGGPDIQYF. The CDR3 DNA sequence: TGTGCCTGGAGTGTTCTAGCGGGAGGTCCGGACATTCAGTACTTC.

The CDR3 DNA reads TGTGCCAGCAGCTCCCGCATTAGCGGGGAAGCCTACGAGCAGTACTTC. This codes for CASSSRISGEAYEQYF. This chain connects TRBV7-6 to TRBJ2-7; 8 bases align to TRBD2. The CDR3 runs to 16 residues. The V gene end was trimmed by 4 bases and the J gene end by 2 bases; junction bases not matched to a gene: 10. Germline V lookup: CDR1 SGHVS, CDR2 FNYEAQ.

In this sample, this clone turned up once. The gene calls are TRBV4-1 and TRBJ2-2, with 14 bases aligning to TRBD2. The CDR3 runs to 19 residues. The germline gives CDR1 MGHRA, CDR2 YSYEKL. V shed 8 bases and J 5 bases; nucleotides not matched to a gene: 16. CDR3 bases: TGCGCCAGCTCGGGGGTGACTAGCGGGAGGGCCGTGGAGACCGGGGAGCTGTTTTTT. It specifies CASSGVTSGRAVETGELFF.

The J gene is TRBJ2-1, the V gene TRBV5-6; TRBD1 matches 9 bases. From germline, CDR1 is SGHDT and CDR2 YYEEEE. V gave up 7 bases and J gave up 6 bases; unmatched junction bases: 20. This CDR3 is 18 amino acids long. CDR3 coding DNA: TGTGCCAGCGCAGACTCAATGACTACAGGGGGCTCTCGCAATGAGCAGTTCTTC. Translation: CASADSMTTGGSRNEQFF.

This chain links TRBV2 with TRBJ2-1; a weak D match, TRBD2 (5 bases). With 6 bases removed from V and 0 bases from J, the gap between germline ends came to 12 bases. The CDR3 is made up of 15 amino acids. CDR1 and CDR2 (germline): SNHLY, FYNNEI. CDR3 coding DNA: TGTGCCAGCAGGGAGGACTTATCCTCCTACAATGAGCAGTTCTTC. Its protein product is CASREDLSSYNEQFF.